The present T cell receptor beta chain was sequenced within a study of a mutant IDH1 vaccine in newly diagnosed glioma. Across the study: Visit V12 was scheduled at week 35 and visit V13 at week 47. Findings and caveats of the study: In just under 95% of patients, immune responses induced by the vaccine occurred.

This sample's time point: week 35, safety follow-up. Vaccine doses each comprised 300 ug of mutant IDH1 20-mer peptide, with topical imiquimod. Diagnosis in the donors showed new WHO grade 3 or 4 astrocytomas that were IDH1-mutant and ATRX-lost. Produced via immunoSEQ multiplex PCR; TCRdb's table is partial and in-frame only. The data show around 57,000 clones, roughly 84% seen once. Worth noting for this clone: Its antigen is not identified.

CDR3 length: 15 amino acids. Germline-derived CDR1 and CDR2 are SGHVS and FNYEAQ. V was clipped by 3 bases and J by 0 bases, with 11 bases between them. The chain uses TRBV7-6 and TRBJ1-1; D is unclear. The sequencing here drew on PBMCs, taken from a glioma patient whose treatment included an IDH1 peptide vaccine. This receptor was obtained from a young man with glioma. The CDR3 DNA reads as TGTGCCAGCAGCTTTGCAGCCGAGTTGAACACTGAAGCTTTCTTT. Translating gives CASSFAAELNTEAFF.